This paragraph reports one TCR beta chain. The J segment lost 8 bases and the V segment lost 5 bases, leaving 7 bases of the junction unmatched. CDR1 SGHRS and CDR2 YFSETQ come from the germline V gene. The CDR3 has 14 residues. The entry originates in a study of shared T cell receptors in the human thymus. Only in-frame clones appear in the TCRdb table, and some are missing; sequencing was by immunoSEQ multiplex PCR. The sample gives approximately 490,000 clones, 75% to 85% of which show up once; about 0.012% is in the top ten. The same data also contributed to another study, on human thymus T cells. This second study says: Donors consisted of healthy Finnish infants (having corrective surgery for congenital heart defects). Thymus pieces cut out during corrective heart surgery were the tissue that was used. Highly overlapping thymic repertoires among unrelated individuals were reported in related research.

The clonotype was recovered from a boy less than two years old with a congenital heart defect. The specimen was thymocytes. The V and J genes are TRBV5-1 and TRBJ1-6; the match to TRBD1 covers 7 bases. The CDR3 loop reads CASRKGQTDSPLHF. In DNA form, the CDR3 reads TGCGCCAGCAGGAAGGGACAGACCGATTCACCCCTCCACTTT.